This T cell receptor beta chain was sequenced in a study of early T cells in non-severe SARS-CoV-2 infection. Broader study findings: Anti-spike CD8 responses were favored in VDJdb matching, and private and CD4 specificities were missed.

The J segment lost 4 bases and the V segment lost 4 bases, leaving 5 bases of the junction unmatched. CDR1 is LGHDT, CDR2 YNNKEL, per germline (reference sequence). CDR3 length equals 14 residues. Unique molecular identifiers tagged individual cDNA molecules. TCRdb processed the 5' RACE reads anew with MiXCR; each CDR3 protein has one entry. The profile shows more than 80,000 distinct CDR3 sequences, 16% of them singletons. In regard to this clonotype: Its antigen is still unknown.

The sample consisted of whole blood. The chain employs TRBV3-1 and TRBJ2-5; TRBD1 aligns across 8 bases. The receptor was derived from an adult who was a healthcare worker with PCR-confirmed SARS-CoV-2 infection or an uninfected control (not recorded which). CDR3 DNA sequence: TGTGCCAGCAGCCGGAGAACAGGGGGAGAGACCCAGTACTTC. The encoded protein is CASSRRTGGETQYF.